These 20 T cell receptor beta chains originate from one sample sequenced in a study of blood T cell repertoires in COVID-19. The method was immunoSEQ multiplex PCR; TCRdb's version includes in-frame clones alone and lacks a portion of them. The sample consists of 300,000 or so clones, 88% of them appearing once. The sample consisted of peripheral blood. The receptors shown here come from a woman aged 25 to 39 who had recovered from COVID-19.

This chain uses TRBV4-1 with TRBJ2-1, with 10 bases identical to TRBD2. After removal of 2 bases from V and 7 bases from J, the junction contained 14 bases not matched to a gene. CDR1 and CDR2 from the germline V gene are MGHRA and YSYEKL. This CDR3 comprises 18 residues. The CDR3 protein is CASSQYSGGTPAGNEQFF. The CDR3 DNA is TGCGCCAGCAGCCAATATAGCGGGGGGACCCCGGCAGGAAATGAGCAGTTCTTC.

V is TRBV28 and J is TRBJ1-1; the D is unclear. The CDR3 covers 16 residues. CDR1 and CDR2 from the germline V gene are MDHEN and SYDVKM. V lost 7 bases to trimming and J lost 0 bases, with 18 bases between them. The CDR3 loop reads CASKILSGFMNTEAFF. DNA for the CDR3: TGTGCCAGCAAAATCTTATCCGGGTTCATGAACACTGAAGCTTTCTTT.

J is TRBJ2-1 and V is TRBV5-1, with TRBD2 matching over 11 bases. Germline V CDR1 and CDR2: SGHRS, YFSETQ. This CDR3 contains 15 residues. Trimming at V came to 0 bases and at J to 5 bases, leaving 1 base not matched to a gene. The DNA for the CDR3 is TGCGCCAGCAGCTTGGGACTAGCGGGGAACAATGAGCAGTTCTTC. The encoded protein is CASSLGLAGNNEQFF.

The J gene is TRBJ1-3, the V gene TRBV14; no clear D gene. V was shortened by 5 bases and J by 4 bases, with 12 bases between the two germline ends. This CDR3 is 14 amino acids long. From germline, CDR1 is SGHDN and CDR2 FVKESK. CDR3: CASSTAGAGNTIYF. CDR3 coding DNA: TGTGCCAGCAGCACCGCGGGCGCCGGAAACACCATATATTTT.

This clone was recorded only once. J is TRBJ2-1 and V is TRBV11-2; 8 positions agree with TRBD2. V shed 6 bases, J shed 8 bases, and the junction held 15 bases outside the gene matches. There are 16 residues in the CDR3. Germline CDR1 SGHAT, CDR2 FQNNGV. CDR3 DNA: TGTGCCAGCAGTCTCGGGATCCGGGGGGGGTCGGATGAGCAGTTCTTC. Amino acid sequence: CASSLGIRGGSDEQFF.

The rearrangement joins TRBV30 to TRBJ1-1, with D hard to call. V dropped 7 bases and J dropped 0 bases, with 9 bases sitting between them. CDR3 length: 12 residues. CDR1 is GTSNPN and CDR2 is SVGIG in the germline V gene (reference sequence). The CDR3 region has the DNA TGTGCCTACTATAGCATGAACACTGAAGCTTTCTTT. Encoded protein: CAYYSMNTEAFF.

The chain is built from TRBV19 and TRBJ2-5; 10 bases agree with TRBD2. With V trimmed by 5 bases and J by 4 bases, 7 bases remained unmatched. This CDR3 spans 15 amino acids. CDR1 is LNHDA and CDR2 is SQIVND in the germline V gene (reference sequence). The CDR3 sequence: CASSQASGGSETQYF. For the CDR3, the DNA is TGTGCCAGTAGTCAGGCTAGCGGGGGATCAGAGACCCAGTACTTC.

This chain uses TRBV2 with TRBJ1-6; D not certain. The CDR3 has 14 amino acids. V shed 5 bases and J shed 9 bases, with 14 bases lying between them. Germline V CDR1 and CDR2: SNHLY, FYNNEI. CDR3 residues: CASSLSGSSSPLHF. CDR3 DNA sequence: TGTGCCAGCAGTTTGTCGGGATCGAGTTCACCCCTCCACTTT.

CDR3 amino acids: CASSSSGQGDINEQFF. The CDR3 DNA follows: TGTGCCAGCAGCTCCTCAGGCCAGGGGGATATTAATGAGCAGTTCTTC. V usage is TRBV9 and J usage is TRBJ2-1; the match to TRBD1 covers 7 bases. Germline-derived CDR1 and CDR2 are SGDLS and YYNGEE. J gave up 7 bases and V 4 bases, and 14 bases lay outside the gene matches. The CDR3 sequence is 16 residues long.

V is TRBV7-2 and J is TRBJ1-3; D may be TRBD1 (6 bases). The germline gives CDR1 SGHTA, CDR2 FQGNSA. CDR3 length equals 17 residues. Trimming took off 4 bases at V and 0 bases at J, with 16 bases between the two ends. The CDR3 loop reads CASSSTSGGSSGNTIYF. In DNA form, the CDR3 reads TGTGCCAGCAGCTCGACCAGTGGGGGCAGCTCTGGAAACACCATATATTTT.

The chain is built from TRBV6-5 and TRBJ1-5; tentatively, D is TRBD1 (6 bases). Germline CDR1 MNHEY, CDR2 SVGAGI. Trimming pared 6 bases from V and 3 bases from J, leaving 12 bases between. The CDR3 spans 14 residues. The CDR3 sequence is CASSPTGINQPQHF. Written as DNA, the CDR3 is TGTGCCAGCAGCCCGACAGGAATCAATCAGCCCCAGCATTTT.

The chain is built from TRBV10-3 and TRBJ1-1, with D unresolved. In germline, CDR1 is ENHRY, CDR2 SYGVKD. This CDR3 has 17 amino acids. The V and J ends lost 3 bases and 0 bases respectively, with 17 bases between them. The CDR3 spells CAISDPGRGRLNTEAFF. For the CDR3, the DNA is TGTGCCATCAGTGATCCGGGCCGGGGTCGGCTGAACACTGAAGCTTTCTTT.

The gene calls are TRBV6-2 or TRBV6-3 and TRBJ1-1, with unresolved D. CDR3 length: 13 residues. Trimming stripped 2 bases from V and 4 bases from J, with 8 bases between. Germline V gene data show CDR1 as MNHEY and CDR2 as SVGEGT. This CDR3 reads CASSYLASTEAFF. In DNA form, the CDR3 reads TGTGCCAGCAGTTACCTGGCTTCCACTGAAGCTTTCTTT.

On this clone: An end of the junction differs from the germline gene, which may be a read error. The chain links TRBV3-1 (or the pseudogene TRBV3-2) to TRBJ2-1, with TRBD1 matching over 11 bases. Germline-derived CDR1 and CDR2 are LGHDT and YNNKEL (reference sequence). This CDR3 contains 13 residues. CDR3 protein: CASSQDLDRGQVF. CDR3 DNA sequence: TGTGCCAGCAGCCAAGATCTGGACAGGGGGCAGGTCTTC.

This chain joins TRBV2 and TRBJ2-2; no definite D call. Trimming stripped 10 bases from V and 1 base from J, with 10 bases between. In germline, CDR1 is SNHLY, CDR2 FYNNEI. The CDR3 is 13 residues long. CDR3 loop: CANSVENTGELFF. The DNA of the CDR3 is TGTGCCAACTCGGTAGAGAACACCGGGGAGCTGTTTTTT. The variable domain in full, completed from reference TRBV2 and TRBJ2-2, reads EPEVTQTPSHQVTQMGQEVILRCVPISNHLYFYWYRQILGQKVEFLVSFYNNEISEKSEIFDDQFSVERPDGSNFTLKIRSTKLEDSAMYFCANSVENTGELFFGEGSRLTVL.

This chain uses TRBV3-1 (or the pseudogene TRBV3-2) with TRBJ1-1; D not certain. Germline V gene lookup returns CDR1 LGHDT and CDR2 YNNKEL (reference sequence). The CDR3 loop spans 15 amino acids. V was clipped by 1 base and J by 1 base, with 10 bases between them. CDR3 coding DNA: TGTGCCAGCAGCCAAGGGGCAGTCTGGAACACTGAAGCTTTCTTT. Amino acid sequence: CASSQGAVWNTEAFF.

V gene TRBV9 combines with J gene TRBJ1-2; no firm D call. V lost 3 bases and J 4 bases, leaving 10 bases between the germline ends. The CDR3 length is 13 residues. Germline-derived CDR1 and CDR2 are SGDLS and YYNGEE. CDR3: CASSAEPGYGYTF. The DNA of the CDR3 is TGTGCCAGCAGCGCGGAGCCGGGCTATGGCTACACCTTC.

V usage is TRBV4-1 and J usage is TRBJ1-4; maybe TRBD1 (5 bases). The CDR3 consists of 16 residues. Trimming left V 0 bases short and J 7 bases short, with 15 bases between. CDR1 and CDR2 from the germline V gene are MGHRA and YSYEKL. The CDR3 nucleotides read TGCGCCAGCAGCCAAGAAAAGAGGAACCAGGGTGAAAAACTGTTTTTT. This codes for CASSQEKRNQGEKLFF.

V gene TRBV7-6 combines with J gene TRBJ2-7; a possible D gene is TRBD2 (6 bases). The V and J ends lost 1 base and 3 bases respectively, with 13 bases between them. This CDR3 is built from 15 residues. CDR1 and CDR2 from the germline V gene are SGHVS and FNYEAQ. This CDR3 reads CASSLGGDLGYEQYF. In DNA form, the CDR3 reads TGTGCCAGCAGCTTAGGGGGGGATCTGGGCTACGAGCAGTACTTC.

This chain connects TRBV6-2 or TRBV6-3 to TRBJ1-1; D is uncertain. Germline assignment: CDR1 MNHEY and CDR2 SVGEGT. Trimming removed 4 bases at V and 1 base at J, with 7 bases between. The CDR3 extends over 13 amino acids. The CDR3 loop reads CASSSTQNTEAFF. The CDR3 bases are TGTGCCAGCAGTTCCACACAGAACACTGAAGCTTTCTTT.